This TCR beta chain was captured in a study of CXCR3-negative and CXCR3-positive naive CD8 T cells. Study-wide results and limits: Both naive subsets showed comparably high diversity, and memory CD8+ cells showed much lower diversity. TRBV-TRBJ usage matched between naive CXCR3-negative and CXCR3-positive cells but not between memory cells.

Comments on this clonotype: Its antigen remains unknown.

The TRB cDNA libraries were prepared by 5' RACE with UMI labels. TCRdb re-called the 5' RACE reads and gives one entry per CDR3 protein, without DNA. The sample spans tens of thousands of distinct CDR3 sequences; the ten largest clones claim about a quarter. This receptor was identified in a human donor in good health. Some clones in this sample may be carry-over from other donors' samples. Sequences were obtained from memory CD8+ T cells from blood.

The CDR3 loop is CASSHPPSYEQYF. The J gene is TRBJ2-7, the V gene TRBV11-3. This CDR3 is 13 amino acids long. Germline CDR1 SGHNT, CDR2 YENEEA.